This TCR beta chain emerged from a study of cytomegalovirus exposure and HLA in healthy donors. Primers: 60 Vbeta forward and 13 Jbeta reverse. Produced via immunoSEQ multiplex PCR; TCRdb's table is partial and in-frame only. The sample has about 220,000 clones; approximately 80% are singletons. Concerning this clone: Antigen unknown.

Germline loops: CDR1 MNHEY, CDR2 SMNVEV (reference sequence). V lost 7 bases and J lost 0; bases outside the gene matches: 5. The CDR3 runs 15 residues. Findings and caveats of the study: The authors enumerated around 150 TCR beta chains as linked to cytomegalovirus. Indistinguishable V segments, including TRBV6-2 and TRBV6-3, were excluded. Most TCRs appeared rarely, but some public TCRs recurred in many donors. Later on, an analysis tied approximately 17,000 TCR beta sequences to HLA alleles at 0.05 false discovery rate.

The TCR sequence derives from a boy younger than 10 in good health and CMV-seronegative. Material: PBMCs. This rearrangement joins TRBV27 to TRBJ1-3, with TRBD1 matching 8 bases. The CDR3 region is CASKRDRFSGNTIYF. The CDR3 bases are TGTGCCAGCAAAAGGGACAGGTTCTCTGGAAACACCATATATTTT.